The 24 T cell receptor beta chains presented below share a single source sample, sequenced in a study of T cells after yellow fever vaccination (dated by TCRdb to between 2017 and 2020). Libraries were prepared through 5' RACE. Sequencing was carried out with an Illumina HiSeq 2500. Through fastp at Q25 and MiXCR, TCRdb rebuilt clones from the public reads, retaining in-frame beta chains. Rows matching on CDR3 protein sequence are summarized as one entry with the most common DNA and genes. The sample table contains 450,000 to 600,000 distinct CDR3 sequences; only one count was recorded for 17% of them. The top ten clones comprise 15% to 20% of the sample. This specimen's treatment or condition label, interpreted: live attenuated yellow fever vaccine strain. The sample here was PBMCs, taken 5 to 6 days after the first yellow fever vaccination. The receptors were sampled from a young man who received the YFV17D yellow fever vaccine.

The rearrangement links TRBV5-1 to TRBJ2-2; D ambiguous. Germline lookup yields CDR1 SGHRS and CDR2 YFSETQ. V was shortened by 0 bases and J by 3 bases, with 9 bases between the two germline ends. This CDR3 has 15 residues. Written as DNA, the CDR3 is TGCGCCAGCAGCTTGGGGTCGTCCTACACCGGGGAGCTGTTTTTT. This codes for CASSLGSSYTGELFF.

This clonotype was observed at least ten times. This sequence joins TRBV3-1 and TRBJ2-3; D may be TRBD1 or TRBD2 (7 bases each). Germline loops: CDR1 LGHDT, CDR2 YNNKEL (reference sequence). The CDR3 covers 16 residues. Trimming pared 2 bases from V and 5 bases from J, leaving 17 bases between. CDR3 sequence reads: CASSQRGGGEEDTQYF. DNA of the CDR3: TGTGCCAGCAGCCAAAGGGGAGGGGGCGAGGAAGATACGCAGTATTTT.

The J gene is TRBJ2-6, the V gene TRBV11-2; D is unclear. The germline V gene encodes CDR1 SGHAT and CDR2 FQNNGV. This CDR3 has 17 amino acids. V dropped 0 bases and J dropped 4 bases, with 13 bases sitting between them. CDR3 loop: CASSLDLRALGANVLTF. CDR3 sequence (DNA): TGTGCCAGCAGCTTAGATCTCCGGGCCTTAGGGGCCAACGTCCTGACTTTC. The variable domain in full, completed from reference TRBV11-2 and TRBJ2-6, reads EAGVAQSPRYKIIEKRQSVAFWCNPISGHATLYWYQQILGQGPKLLIQFQNNGVVDDSQLPKDRFSAERLKGVDSTLKIQPAKLEDSAVYLCASSLDLRALGANVLTFGAGSRLTVL.

This clonotype occurred once. The rearrangement links TRBV6-1 to TRBJ1-2, with D unclear. CDR1 MNHNS and CDR2 SASEGT come from the germline V gene. The CDR3 covers 10 residues. The germline V and J ends were trimmed by 3 bases and 12 bases, with 8 bases remaining between them. The CDR3 DNA is TGTGCCAGCAGTGATACTTTAAACACCTTC. Translated, it gives CASSDTLNTF.

This chain joins TRBV7-2 and TRBJ1-6, with 8 bases lining up with TRBD1. The germline V gene has CDR1 SGHTA and CDR2 FQGNSA. The CDR3 runs 16 residues. Trimming cost V 5 bases and J 10 bases; bases outside gene matches: 13. CDR3 nucleotide sequence: TGTGCCAGCAGCCCAGACTCAGGGGGCACAGCGTCACCCCTCCACTTT. This codes for CASSPDSGGTASPLHF.

The chain employs TRBV29-1 and TRBJ2-5; D possibly corresponds to TRBD1 (6 bases). V lost 5 bases and J 4 bases, leaving 11 bases between the germline ends. In germline, CDR1 is SQVTM, CDR2 ANQGSEA. This CDR3 contains 12 residues. CDR3 residues: CSVYGGSETQYF. CDR3 sequence (DNA): TGCAGCGTTTATGGGGGCTCAGAGACCCAGTACTTC.

The chain uses TRBV5-1 and TRBJ1-4, with a possible D match to TRBD1 (6 bases). The V end was cut by 1 base, the J end by 7 bases, with 14 bases between. This CDR3 is 15 amino acids long. Germline V CDR1 and CDR2: SGHRS, YFSETQ. CDR3: CASSLSGTPIEKLFF. The CDR3 bases are TGCGCCAGCAGCTTGTCCGGGACACCTATTGAAAAACTGTTTTTT.

The genes are TRBV11-1 and TRBJ1-2; 7 positions agree with TRBD1. The CDR3 consists of 18 residues. CDR1 is SGHAT and CDR2 is FQDESV in the germline V gene (reference sequence). V shed 3 bases, J shed 1 base, and the junction held 14 bases outside the gene matches. The CDR3 DNA is TGTGCCAGCAGCTTGCTAGGGCTACCGGGACAGAATAACTATGGCTACACCTTC. Encoded protein: CASSLLGLPGQNNYGYTF. Filled out from reference TRBV11-1 and TRBJ1-2, the complete variable domain reads EAEVAQSPRYKITEKSQAVAFWCDPISGHATLYWYRQILGQGPELLVQFQDESVVDDSQLPKDRFSAERLKGVDSTLKIQPAELGDSAMYLCASSLLGLPGQNNYGYTFGSGTRLTVV.

This clonotype was seen a handful of times. This CDR3 reads CASRRGFYSQTSSYNEQFF. The CDR3 bases are TGTGCCAGCAGGAGGGGGTTTTACTCTCAAACGAGCTCCTACAATGAGCAGTTCTTC. The rearrangement uses TRBV12-3 or TRBV12-4 and TRBJ2-1; weak D call: TRBD1 (6 bases). The CDR3 is 19 amino acids. V shed 6 bases and J shed 0 bases, with 24 bases lying between them.

The chain uses TRBV7-2 and TRBJ1-5; no clear D. The V gene's germline CDR1 is SGHTA and CDR2 FQGNSA. The ends were cut back, 5 bases at V and 0 bases at J, with 14 bases in the middle. The CDR3 loop spans 16 amino acids. The CDR3 spells CASSPAQRNSNQPQHF. The CDR3 coding sequence is TGTGCCAGCAGCCCTGCGCAGCGGAATAGCAATCAGCCCCAGCATTTT.

This clonotype was recorded a few times. The chain is built from TRBV4-3 and TRBJ2-7, with 7 bases aligning to TRBD1. With 3 bases clipped from V and 5 bases from J, the junction kept 7 bases outside the gene matches. The germline V gene encodes CDR1 LGHNA and CDR2 YSLEER. CDR3 length equals 14 residues. CDR3 in DNA: TGCGCCAGCAGCCACCGAGGGGGCTCGGACGAGCAGTACTTC. Protein product: CASSHRGGSDEQYF.

This clonotype was detected only a few times. The chain employs TRBV12-3 or TRBV12-4 and TRBJ1-6; D is unresolved. Trimming pared 2 bases from V and 5 bases from J, leaving 10 bases between. This CDR3 spans 15 amino acids. CDR3 amino acids: CASSLKGPNNSPLHF. CDR3 DNA: TGTGCCAGCAGTTTAAAAGGGCCTAATAATTCACCCCTCCACTTT.

This clonotype was counted a few times. The CDR3 is CASSLRGAQSSSWDEQFF. Here the CDR3 DNA reads TGCGCCAGCAGCTTGCGTGGTGCTCAATCCTCTTCCTGGGATGAGCAGTTCTTC. The rearrangement links TRBV5-1 to TRBJ2-1; D unresolved. The CDR3 contains 18 residues. The germline V gene encodes CDR1 SGHRS and CDR2 YFSETQ. Trimming took 1 base from V and 8 from J, leaving 25 bases between them.

This clonotype has only a few counts. The J gene is TRBJ1-2, the V gene TRBV5-1, with D uncertain. This CDR3 has 13 amino acids. V dropped 2 bases and J dropped 7 bases, with 12 bases sitting between them. CDR1 and CDR2 (germline): SGHRS, YFSETQ. This CDR3 reads CASSFPPWSGYTF. The CDR3 DNA reads TGCGCCAGCAGCTTCCCCCCATGGAGTGGCTACACCTTC.

This clonotype turned up a few times. The chain uses TRBV4-3 and TRBJ2-7, with 12 bases that match TRBD1. V trimming: 6 bases; J trimming: 6 bases; junction bases outside the gene matches: 6. Germline assignment: CDR1 LGHNA and CDR2 YSLEER. The CDR3 is made up of 14 amino acids. The CDR3 DNA reads as TGCGCCAGCAGTCCCGGGACAGGGGGCTTCGAGCAGTACTTC. Translation gives CASSPGTGGFEQYF.

This clonotype was counted between two and nine times. The chain links TRBV4-1 to TRBJ2-1; 7 bases map to TRBD2. Per the germline V gene, CDR1 is MGHRA and CDR2 is YSYEKL. The CDR3 is 14 amino acids. Unmatched junction bases numbered 5, after V lost 1 base and J lost 8 bases. The CDR3 region has the DNA TGCGCCAGCAGCCAAGCGACTAGCAACGATGAGCAGTTCTTC. Translated: CASSQATSNDEQFF.

This clonotype came up a few times. The chain uses TRBV7-2 and TRBJ2-5; TRBD2 aligns across 10 bases. The CDR3 has 15 residues. The ends lost 2 bases at V and 6 bases at J; junction bases unmatched: 6. CDR1 and CDR2 from the germline V gene are SGHTA and FQGNSA. The CDR3 protein is CASSLPSGGAKTQYF. The CDR3 bases are TGTGCCAGCAGCTTACCCAGCGGGGGGGCCAAGACCCAGTACTTC. Together with reference TRBV7-2 and TRBJ2-5, the CDR3 gives the full variable domain: GAGVSQSPSNKVTEKGKDVELRCDPISGHTALYWYRQSLGQGLEFLIYFQGNSAPDKSGLPSDRFSAERTGGSVSTLTIQRTQQEDSAVYLCASSLPSGGAKTQYFGPGTRLLVL.

This clonotype was observed at least ten times. The V and J genes are TRBV6-2 or TRBV6-3 and TRBJ2-5, with D perhaps matching TRBD1 or TRBD2 (5 bases each). V was pared by 6 bases and J by 5 bases, with 13 bases between. CDR1 is MNHEY and CDR2 is SVGEGT in the germline V gene. The CDR3 is 13 amino acids. Here the CDR3 DNA reads TGTGCCAGCAGCCCGGGGCAGCTGGAGACCCAGTACTTC. This sequence encodes CASSPGQLETQYF.

This clonotype occurred a few times. J is TRBJ2-1 and V is TRBV14, with D possibly being TRBD1 or TRBD2 (5 bases each). The CDR3 totals 14 residues. The germline CDR1 and CDR2 sequences are SGHDN and FVKESK. The V end was cut by 0 bases, the J end by 6 bases, with 9 bases between. The CDR3, as DNA: TGTGCCAGCAGCCAAGATTGGGGACGCAATGAGCAGTTCTTC. This translates into CASSQDWGRNEQFF.

The rearrangement joins TRBV29-1 to TRBJ1-1; tentatively, D is TRBD1 (6 bases). V gave up 4 bases and J gave up 6 bases, with 18 bases separating them. Germline values: CDR1 SQVTM, CDR2 ANQGSEA. The CDR3 spans 14 residues. CDR3 sequence: CSVVQPIGGAEAFF. In nucleotides, the CDR3 is TGCAGCGTTGTACAGCCTATAGGGGGGGCTGAAGCTTTCTTT.

The chain links TRBV4-1 to TRBJ1-4; 7 nucleotides match TRBD1. Germline V lookup: CDR1 MGHRA, CDR2 YSYEKL. The J segment lost 1 base and the V segment lost 0 bases, leaving 8 bases of the junction unmatched. The CDR3 totals 18 residues. CDR3 sequence: CASSQDHPRQGTNEKLFF. CDR3 coding DNA: TGCGCCAGCAGCCAAGATCATCCGCGACAGGGAACTAATGAAAAACTGTTTTTT.

The gene calls are TRBV5-1 and TRBJ2-5, with 9 bases fitting TRBD2. The germline gives CDR1 SGHRS, CDR2 YFSETQ. The trim removed 2 bases at V and 4 bases at J, leaving 6 bases unmatched. CDR3 length: 15 amino acids. CDR3 nucleotides: TGCGCCAGCAGCTTTCGCGGGGGGGGAACAGAGACCCAGTACTTC. Translating gives CASSFRGGGTETQYF.

In nucleotides, the CDR3 is TGTGCCAGCAGTTACTCGACCGGGGGGGCCGCAGAGACCCAGTACTTC. Encoded protein: CASSYSTGGAAETQYF. The chain uses TRBV6-2 or TRBV6-3 and TRBJ2-5, with TRBD2 matching 8 bases. The CDR3 loop spans 16 amino acids. The V and J ends lost 0 bases and 4 bases, in that order; junction bases with no gene match: 7. Germline CDR1 reads MNHEY; CDR2 reads SVGEGT.

V gene TRBV5-1 combines with J gene TRBJ2-5; D may be TRBD1 (6 bases). Germline CDR1 SGHRS, CDR2 YFSETQ. Trimming took 4 bases from V and 1 from J, leaving 17 bases between them. The CDR3 length is 16 residues. The CDR3 sequence: CASSPAPQGPQETQYF. As DNA, the CDR3 is TGCGCCAGCAGCCCGGCCCCACAGGGACCCCAAGAGACCCAGTACTTC.